The next 5 T cell receptor beta chains were all read from a single sample in a study of monozygotic twins with inflammatory bowel disease. TCRdb reprocessed the 5' RACE reads and reports one entry per CDR3 protein, with no DNA. The ten most abundant clones cover approximately 7.7% of a sample with some 200,000 distinct CDR3 sequences. The sequencing input was blood. Receptors originate from a human donor with ulcerative colitis or Crohn's disease, or a healthy co-twin of an affected twin (not recorded which).

V usage is TRBV20-1 and J usage is TRBJ2-1; TCRdb selects TRBD2, and the lack of DNA leaves this call unchecked. Per germline, CDR1 DFQATT and CDR2 SNEGSKA (reference sequence). The CDR3 loop spans 16 amino acids. CDR3: CSAQRASGQSYNEQFF.

This chain connects TRBV7-2 to TRBJ2-1; TCRdb reports TRBD2, a call that lacks DNA to check it against. Germline V gene sequence: CDR1 SGHTA, CDR2 FQGNSA. The CDR3 spans 15 residues. CDR3 loop: CASSFGGLGSGREFF.

The rearrangement joins TRBV30 to TRBJ2-7. Germline-derived CDR1 and CDR2 are GTSNPN and SVGIG (reference sequence). The CDR3 spans 12 residues. The chain's CDR3 is CAWMTTKYEQYF.

The gene calls are TRBV6-2 or TRBV6-3 and TRBJ2-2; checking the TCRdb D call of TRBD2 is not possible without DNA. Germline V CDR1 and CDR2: MNHEY, SVGEGT. This CDR3 has 16 amino acids. The CDR3 sequence is CASSYKAGTNTGELFF.

The V and J genes are TRBV6-1 and TRBJ2-3; as DNA is missing, the TRBD1 call by TCRdb cannot be tested. This CDR3 is built from 16 residues. The germline CDR1 and CDR2 sequences are MNHNS and SASEGT. The CDR3 sequence is CASSPGPPGGTDTQYF.